This TCR beta chain was obtained from a study of cytomegalovirus exposure and HLA in healthy donors. Study observations and caveats: The number of N-insertions in an Asian-associated ancestry cluster was reportedly below the 666-donor mean in a later analysis. Presence/absence analyses supposed approximately even sequencing depth among donors. Per published accounts, TCR beta sequences correctly predicted the HLA-A and HLA-B alleles of most subjects.

The PCR made use of 60 Vbeta and 13 Jbeta primers. Assay: immunoSEQ multiplex PCR; the TCRdb copy retains only in-frame clones and omits some. The sample has about 180,000 clones, over 75% seen once. About this clone: The antigen remains unidentified.

Input material: PBMCs. The source of this sequence is a middle-aged man in good health and CMV-seropositive.

CDR3 nucleotides: TGTGCCAGTCAGAACTTACAGCAGGATCAGCCCCAGCATTTT. Amino acids: CASQNLQQDQPQHF. This rearrangement joins TRBV19 to TRBJ1-5; D is unclear. Deletions cut 8 bases from V and 5 bases from J, with 16 bases between. The CDR3 sequence is 14 residues long. Germline CDR1 LNHDA, CDR2 SQIVND (reference sequence). The full variable domain, in which reference TRBV19 and TRBJ1-5 provide the parts outside the CDR3, is DGGITQSPKYLFRKEGQNVTLSCEQNLNHDAMYWYRQDPGQGLRLIYYSQIVNDFQKGDIAEGYSVSREKKESFPLTVTSAQKNPTAFYLCASQNLQQDQPQHFGDGTRLSIL.